This TCR beta chain was sequenced in a study of blood T cell repertoires in COVID-19. Whole-study context: The cDNA or gDNA used as material had been derived from T cells, B-cell-depleted T cells, or PBMCs.

CDR3 size: 14 residues. V was cut by 3 bases and J by 5 bases, with 13 bases left in between. Germline V lookup: CDR1 MNHNY, CDR2 SVGAGI (reference sequence). In the study's own analysis: Reference gene primer amplification in the assay estimated nucleated cell counts. Sequencing used immunoSEQ multiplex PCR; TCRdb keeps in-frame clones, though not all of them. For V, J and clone size, that table is used; D and trimming come from the DNA. The repertoire consists of more than 200,000 clones, with 80% to 90% occurring once and the leading ten covering around 4%. The specimen was peripheral blood. V is TRBV6-6 and J is TRBJ1-1; D unclear. This receptor was taken from a man aged 60 to 75 with acute or convalescent COVID-19. The CDR3 is CASSYGVEVTEAFF. The CDR3 nucleotides read TGTGCCAGCAGTTATGGGGTGGAGGTGACTGAAGCTTTCTTT.